Following are 7 T cell receptor beta chains from one sample sequenced in a study of shared clonotypes between healthy human individuals (dated by TCRdb to about 2020). CD8 naive samples were CD45RO-negative cells positively selected for CCR7, giving a CD45RA+CCR7+ population that excluded TemRA cells. The library was prepared using the immunoSEQ multiplex PCR assay. Held by TCRdb, this immuneACCESS table contains in-frame sequences only and omits some clones. Under half of the omission traces to an unresolved V gene where checked; the cause of the rest is unknown. The sample yields about 2.1 million clones; around 93% were counted once. The top ten constitute about 1.7% of the sample. The sequencing input was naive CD8+ T cells from PBMCs. Per the publication, the cell subset or site label means: CD45RA+CCR7+. The origin of the receptors is a young man in good health. Some clones in this sample may be carry-over from other donors' samples.

This rearrangement joins TRBV28 to TRBJ1-4; TRBD1 matches 10 bases. The CDR3 spans 14 residues. From germline, CDR1 is MDHEN and CDR2 SYDVKM. Trimming took 7 bases from V and 6 from J; bases not matched to a gene: 5. CDR3 region: CASTSTGGYEKLFF. CDR3 nucleotides: TGTGCCAGCACCTCGACAGGGGGCTATGAAAAACTGTTTTTT.

The gene calls are TRBV2 and TRBJ2-2; D not certain. Trimming pared 3 bases from V and 6 bases from J, leaving 5 bases between. The CDR3 covers 12 residues. CDR1 and CDR2 from the germline V gene are SNHLY and FYNNEI. The CDR3 protein is CASSEGPGELFF. The CDR3 DNA reads TGTGCCAGCAGTGAGGGCCCCGGGGAGCTGTTTTTT.

This clone was seen just once. The chain is built from TRBV7-8 and TRBJ2-7; D ambiguous. This CDR3 contains 12 residues. The ends were cut back, 2 bases at V and 2 bases at J, with 4 bases in the middle. CDR1 is SGHVS and CDR2 is FQNEAQ in the germline V gene. The CDR3 loop is CASSLIPYEQYF. Here the CDR3 DNA reads TGTGCCAGCAGCTTAATCCCCTACGAGCAGTACTTC.

This clone was found once. This chain links TRBV18 with TRBJ1-1; D gene ambiguous. Trimming pared 6 bases from V and 2 bases from J, leaving 16 bases between. This CDR3 spans 15 amino acids. Germline CDR1 reads KGHSH; CDR2 reads LQKENI. CDR3 bases: TGTGCCAGCTCTCCCGGACGGGTTTCTAACACTGAAGCTTTCTTT. This translates into CASSPGRVSNTEAFF.

The J gene is TRBJ2-7, the V gene TRBV28; D is perhaps TRBD1 (5 bases). CDR1 is MDHEN and CDR2 is SYDVKM in the germline V gene. Deletions cut 6 bases from V and 0 bases from J, with 15 bases between. This CDR3 is 15 amino acids long. The chain's CDR3 is CASRVGRQSSYEQYF. CDR3 sequence (DNA): TGTGCCAGCAGAGTGGGCAGACAGAGCTCCTACGAGCAGTACTTC.

This chain connects TRBV15 to TRBJ2-3; D gene unclear. Deletions cut 2 bases from V and 0 bases from J, with 12 bases between. Germline V gene lookup returns CDR1 LNHNV and CDR2 YYDKDF (reference sequence). This CDR3 contains 16 residues. The CDR3 is CATSRTPTTSTDTQYF. The CDR3 nucleotides are TGTGCCACCAGCAGAACCCCGACCACTAGCACAGATACGCAGTATTTT.

The J gene is TRBJ2-7, the V gene TRBV2; TRBD2 agrees at 15 bases. There are 18 residues in the CDR3. Germline CDR1 and CDR2: SNHLY and FYNNEI. Losses at the gene ends were 7 bases for V and 7 bases for J; bases not matched to a gene: 17. The CDR3 DNA follows: TGTGCCAGCAATGACCCGGGACTAGCGGGAGGAAGTGCGTGGGAGCAGTACTTC. This sequence encodes CASNDPGLAGGSAWEQYF.